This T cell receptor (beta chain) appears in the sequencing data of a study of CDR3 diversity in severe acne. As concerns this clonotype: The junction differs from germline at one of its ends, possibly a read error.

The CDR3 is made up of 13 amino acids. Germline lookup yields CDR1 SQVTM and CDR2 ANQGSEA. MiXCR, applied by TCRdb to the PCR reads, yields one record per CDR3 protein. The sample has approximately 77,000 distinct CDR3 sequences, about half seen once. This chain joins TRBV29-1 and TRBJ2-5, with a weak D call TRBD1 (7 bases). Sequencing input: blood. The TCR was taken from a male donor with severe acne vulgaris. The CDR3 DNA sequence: TGCAGCGTGGAGGGACAGCCAAAAGATACCCATGACTTC. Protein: CSVEGQPKDTHDF.